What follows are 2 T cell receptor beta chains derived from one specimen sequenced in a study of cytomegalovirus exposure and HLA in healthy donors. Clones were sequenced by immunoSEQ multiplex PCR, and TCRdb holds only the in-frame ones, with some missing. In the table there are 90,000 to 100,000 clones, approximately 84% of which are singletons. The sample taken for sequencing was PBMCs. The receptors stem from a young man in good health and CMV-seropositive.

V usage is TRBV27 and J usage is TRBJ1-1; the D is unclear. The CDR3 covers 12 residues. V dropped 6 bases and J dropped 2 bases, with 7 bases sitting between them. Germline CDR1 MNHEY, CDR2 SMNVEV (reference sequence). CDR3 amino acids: CASRRSNTEAFF. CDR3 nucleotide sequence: TGTGCCAGCAGACGGTCCAACACTGAAGCTTTCTTT.

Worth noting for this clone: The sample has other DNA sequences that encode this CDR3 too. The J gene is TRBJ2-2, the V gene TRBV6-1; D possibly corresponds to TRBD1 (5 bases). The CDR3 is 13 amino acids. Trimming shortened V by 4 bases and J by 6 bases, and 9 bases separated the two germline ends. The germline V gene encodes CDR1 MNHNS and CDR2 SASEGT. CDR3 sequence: CASSAQGPGELFF. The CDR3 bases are TGTGCCAGCAGTGCGCAGGGTCCCGGGGAGCTGTTTTTT.